This T cell receptor (beta chain) is drawn from a study of vaccination and CD4 T cells after COVID-19. Study information: Drawing of post-COVID samples took place a median roughly 100 days after diagnosis (range 35 to 161).

The Oncomine TCR Beta short-read assay sequenced DNA from cultured CD4+ T cells. TCRdb re-called the PCR reads through MiXCR, storing one row per CDR3 protein. This sample has fewer than 18,000 distinct CDR3 sequences, with 45% to 60% found just once. On this clonotype: Antigen unknown.

Treatment reported: roughly ten-day PBMC culture with coronavirus spike peptide pools or control peptides (ViraFEST assay). Researchers grew the cells for 10 to 11 days and then pulled out CD4+ T cells by negative selection. There are 13 residues in the CDR3. Sequenced input: CD4+ T cells from blood, cultured in vitro. This sequence was found in a human donor who had recovered from COVID-19. The chain has TRBV21-1 and TRBJ2-7; TRBD2 is the table's D call and was not checked against the DNA. TRBV21-1 is shown as a pseudogene. The CDR3 loop reads CASTAGTTYEQYF. The CDR3 bases are TGTGCCAGCACCGCCGGGACTACCTACGAGCAGTACTTC.